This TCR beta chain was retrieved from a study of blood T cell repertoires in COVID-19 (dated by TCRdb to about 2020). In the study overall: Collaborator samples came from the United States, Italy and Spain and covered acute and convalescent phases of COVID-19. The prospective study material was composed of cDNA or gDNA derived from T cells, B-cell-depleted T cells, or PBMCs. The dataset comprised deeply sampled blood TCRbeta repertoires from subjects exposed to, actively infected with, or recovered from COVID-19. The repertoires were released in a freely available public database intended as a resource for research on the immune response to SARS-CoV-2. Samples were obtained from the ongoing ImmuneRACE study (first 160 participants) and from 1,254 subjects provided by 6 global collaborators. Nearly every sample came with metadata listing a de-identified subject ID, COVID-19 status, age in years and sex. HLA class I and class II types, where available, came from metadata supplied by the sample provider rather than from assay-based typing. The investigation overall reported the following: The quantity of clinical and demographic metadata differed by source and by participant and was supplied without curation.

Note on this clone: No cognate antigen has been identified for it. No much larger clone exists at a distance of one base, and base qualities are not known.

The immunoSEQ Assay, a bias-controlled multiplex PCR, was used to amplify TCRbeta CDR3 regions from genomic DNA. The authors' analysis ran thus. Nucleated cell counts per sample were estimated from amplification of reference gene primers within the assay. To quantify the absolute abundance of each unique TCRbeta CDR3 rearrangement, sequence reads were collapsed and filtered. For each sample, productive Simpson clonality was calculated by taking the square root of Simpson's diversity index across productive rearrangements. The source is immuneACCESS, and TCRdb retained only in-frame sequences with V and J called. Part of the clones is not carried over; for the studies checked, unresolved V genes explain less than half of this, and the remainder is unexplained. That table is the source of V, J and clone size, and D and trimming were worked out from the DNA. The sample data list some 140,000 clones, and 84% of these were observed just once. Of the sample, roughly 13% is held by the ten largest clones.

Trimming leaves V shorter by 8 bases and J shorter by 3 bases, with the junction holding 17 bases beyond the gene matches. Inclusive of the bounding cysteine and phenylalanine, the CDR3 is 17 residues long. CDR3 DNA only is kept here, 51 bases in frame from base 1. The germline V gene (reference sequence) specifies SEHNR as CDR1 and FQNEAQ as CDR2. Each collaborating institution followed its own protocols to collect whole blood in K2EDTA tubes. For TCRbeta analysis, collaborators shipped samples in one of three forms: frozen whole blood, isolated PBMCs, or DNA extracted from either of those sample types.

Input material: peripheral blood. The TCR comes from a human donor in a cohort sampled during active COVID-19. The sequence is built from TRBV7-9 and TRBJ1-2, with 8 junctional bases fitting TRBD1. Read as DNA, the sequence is TGTGCCAGCGTGGTAGTGGCAGGGGGCATCAGGGACTATGGCTACACCTTC. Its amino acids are CASVVVAGGIRDYGYTF.